This T cell receptor (beta chain) stems from a study of blood T cell repertoires in COVID-19 (TCRdb year 2020). Study-wide context: Samples from collaborators originated in the United States, Italy and Spain and spanned both the acute and convalescent phases of COVID-19. Where HLA class I and class II types were available, the types were taken from metadata supplied by the sample provider, not from assay-based typing. The material from the prospective study consisted of cDNA or gDNA derived from T cells, B-cell-depleted T cells, or PBMCs. The repertoires were released in a freely available public database intended as a resource for research on the immune response to SARS-CoV-2. The samples were drawn from two sources: the first 160 participants of the ongoing ImmuneRACE study, and 1,254 subjects contributed by 6 global collaborators. The dataset comprised deeply sampled blood TCRbeta repertoires from subjects exposed to, actively infected with, or recovered from COVID-19. Sample metadata almost always included a de-identified subject ID, COVID-19 status, age in years and sex.

There are 16 amino acids in the CDR3, from cysteine to phenylalanine inclusive. Only the CDR3 part of the read is kept: 48 bases, read in frame from the first base. V loses 1 base, J loses 0 bases, and the germline ends lie 11 bases apart. From a lookup of the germline V gene (reference sequence), CDR1 and CDR2 are LNHNV and YYDKDF. Whole blood was collected in K2EDTA tubes by collaborating institutions according to the institutions' own protocols. For TCRbeta analysis, collaborators shipped samples in one of three forms: frozen whole blood, isolated PBMCs, or DNA extracted from either of those sample types. Results and caveats for the whole study, not just this receptor: Clinical and demographic metadata were provided uncurated, with the amount varying by source and participant.

As for this clone: The clone's antigen remains unknown. No base quality values were provided; no much bigger clone lies one nucleotide off.

TCRbeta CDR3 regions were amplified from genomic DNA by means of the immunoSEQ Assay, a bias-controlled multiplex PCR. Under the source paper's analysis protocol: The number of nucleated cells in each sample was estimated from the amplification of reference gene primers within the assay. Sequence reads were collapsed and filtered to measure the absolute abundance of every unique TCRbeta CDR3 rearrangement. For each sample, productive Simpson clonality was calculated as the square root of Simpson's diversity index over productive rearrangements. The table comes from immuneACCESS by way of TCRdb, which keeps in-frame sequences with V and J called. Part of the clones is missing from these tables; in studies checked, under half for an unresolved V gene and the rest for unknown reasons. Clone size and the V and J calls come from that table; the DNA yielded D and trimming. The sample contains 88,000 or so clones, over 80% of them found a single time. 8.5% to 10% of the sample is in the top ten clones.

This receptor chain uses TRBV15 and TRBJ2-3, and the D gene may be TRBD2, 6 bases matching. This receptor was taken from a human donor in a cohort sampled during active COVID-19. The sequencing input was peripheral blood. The CDR3 region reads CATSRGVAASTDTQYF. The base sequence is TGTGCCACCAGCAGAGGGGTAGCGGCTAGCACAGATACGCAGTATTTT. Extended through the reference TRBV15 and TRBJ2-3 proteins, this CDR3 yields the full variable domain: DAMVIQNPRYQVTQFGKPVTLSCSQTLNHNVMYWYQQKSSQAPKLLFHYYDKDFNNEADTPDNFQSRRPNTSFCFLDIRSPGLGDTAMYLCATSRGVAASTDTQYFGPGTRLTVL.